What follows are 23 T cell receptor beta chains derived from one specimen sequenced in a study of blood T cell repertoires in COVID-19. Measured with immunoSEQ multiplex PCR; TCRdb has only the in-frame clones, and not every one. The sample lists under 200,000 clones; around 82% were seen once. The sequenced material came from PBMCs or T cells enriched from blood (not recorded which). Receptors originate from a man in his sixties who had recovered from COVID-19.

V gene TRBV21-1 combines with J gene TRBJ2-5; TRBD1, the D gene given by the table, was not confirmed from the DNA. TRBV21-1 is assigned pseudogene status. The length of the CDR3 is 14 residues. CDR3 sequence reads: CASSTNDRKETQYF. CDR3 coding DNA: TGTGCCAGCAGCACGAATGACAGAAAAGAGACCCAGTACTTC.

This rearrangement joins TRBV28 to TRBJ1-1; 7 bases line up with TRBD1. Per germline, CDR1 MDHEN and CDR2 SYDVKM. The CDR3 is 17 amino acids. V was pared by 6 bases and J by 1 base, with 14 bases of the junction left unmatched. The DNA of the CDR3 is TGTGCCAGCAGGGTCACAGGGGTGGTAAGTGGGAACACTGAAGCTTTCTTT. Translating gives CASRVTGVVSGNTEAFF. Full variable domain (remainder filled in from reference TRBV28 and TRBJ1-1): DVKVTQSSRYLVKRTGEKVFLECVQDMDHENMFWYRQDPGLGLRLIYFSYDVKMKEKGDIPEGYSVSREKKERFSLILESASTNQTSMYLCASRVTGVVSGNTEAFFGQGTRLTVV.

This chain uses TRBV11-2 with TRBJ2-5; TRBD2 matches at 9 bases. Losses at the gene ends were 5 bases for V and 5 bases for J; bases not matched to a gene: 9. CDR3 size: 15 residues. CDR1 is SGHAT and CDR2 is FQNNGV in the germline V gene. DNA for the CDR3: TGTGCCAGCAGCCTGAGGGGACTAGCTTGGGAGACCCAGTACTTC. The encoded protein is CASSLRGLAWETQYF.

V gene TRBV4-1 combines with J gene TRBJ1-1; D ambiguous. Per germline, CDR1 MGHRA and CDR2 YSYEKL. The CDR3 loop spans 13 amino acids. V was shortened by 1 base and J by 1 base, with 4 bases between the two germline ends. The CDR3 loop is CASSQGQNTEAFF. For the CDR3, the DNA is TGCGCCAGCAGCCAAGGACAGAACACTGAAGCTTTCTTT.

This clone was found once. This chain links TRBV27 with TRBJ2-3, with TRBD1 as a possible D gene (6 bases). The ends were cut back, 5 bases at V and 7 bases at J, with 13 bases in the middle. CDR3 size: 13 residues. The germline V gene has CDR1 MNHEY and CDR2 SMNVEV (reference sequence). The CDR3 DNA reads as TGTGCCAGCAGTAGACCGGGGACAAATACGCAGTATTTT. Its translation is CASSRPGTNTQYF.

This chain joins TRBV9 and TRBJ2-1, with 9 nucleotides matching TRBD2. This CDR3 is 17 amino acids long. V shed 1 base, J shed 0 bases, and the junction held 5 bases outside the gene matches. In germline, CDR1 is SGDLS, CDR2 YYNGEE. The CDR3 is CASSVIPSGNSYNEQFF. CDR3 nucleotide sequence: TGTGCCAGCAGCGTAATTCCTAGCGGGAACTCCTACAATGAGCAGTTCTTC. Full variable domain (missing parts from reference TRBV9 and TRBJ2-1): DSGVTQTPKHLITATGQRVTLRCSPRSGDLSVYWYQQSLDQGLQFLIQYYNGEERAKGNILERFSAQQFPDLHSELNLSSLELGDSALYFCASSVIPSGNSYNEQFFGPGTRLTVL.

This chain links TRBV18 with TRBJ2-1, with 8 positions matching TRBD1. V trimming: 2 bases; J trimming: 6 bases; junction bases outside the gene matches: 9. Looked up from germline, CDR1 is KGHSH and CDR2 is LQKENI. The CDR3 extends over 16 amino acids. CDR3 nucleotides: TGTGCCAGCTCACCAGGAAGGACAGGGTGGTTCAATGAGCAGTTCTTC. Protein product: CASSPGRTGWFNEQFF. Based on the CDR3 plus reference TRBV18 and TRBJ2-1, the full variable domain is NAGVMQNPRHLVRRRGQEARLRCSPMKGHSHVYWYRQLPEEGLKFMVYLQKENIIDESGMPKERFSAEFPKEGPSILRIQQVVRGDSAAYFCASSPGRTGWFNEQFFGPGTRLTVL.

This clone was recorded a few times. The V gene is TRBV11-3, the J gene TRBJ2-3, with 8 bases aligning to TRBD2. The CDR3 has 15 residues. Germline assignment: CDR1 SGHNT and CDR2 YENEEA. The trim removed 5 bases at V and 4 bases at J, leaving 8 bases unmatched. As DNA, the CDR3 is TGTGCCAGCAGCCTGGGGAGCGGGAGATCAGATACGCAGTATTTT. Translation gives CASSLGSGRSDTQYF.

This clone came up once. The V gene is TRBV6-2 or TRBV6-3, the J gene TRBJ1-1; D remains ambiguous. V was shortened by 2 bases and J by 7 bases, with 11 bases between the two germline ends. The CDR3 runs to 13 residues. Per the germline V gene, CDR1 is MNHEY and CDR2 is SVGEGT. For the CDR3, the DNA is TGTGCCAGCAGTTACAGGCCAGGACTTGAAGCTTTCTTT. Its protein product is CASSYRPGLEAFF.

The chain couples TRBV7-3 to TRBJ2-5; TRBD1 agrees at 7 bases. Germline trimming cut 1 base from V and 4 bases from J; bases unmatched to any gene: 6. CDR3 length equals 15 residues. Germline V lookup: CDR1 SGHTA, CDR2 FQGTGA. The CDR3 coding sequence is TGTGCCAGCAGCTTAATCACTAGGGGGCTAGAGACCCAGTACTTC. It is translated as CASSLITRGLETQYF.

The chain uses TRBV28 and TRBJ1-2; possibly TRBD1 for D (5 bases). CDR3 length equals 14 residues. Germline V lookup: CDR1 MDHEN, CDR2 SYDVKM. Trimming removed 6 bases at V and 0 bases at J, with 11 bases between. This chain's CDR3 is CASSPQGSNYGYTF. CDR3 DNA: TGTGCCAGCAGCCCTCAGGGATCTAACTATGGCTACACCTTC.

The chain joins TRBV5-6 to TRBJ1-4; TRBD1 agrees at 9 bases. V was pared by 5 bases and J by 8 bases, with 10 bases of the junction left unmatched. There are 15 residues in the CDR3. Germline CDR1 SGHDT, CDR2 YYEEEE. The CDR3 nucleotides read TGTGCCAGCAGTTCGGGACAGGGACGGGGAGAAAAACTGTTTTTT. It yields the protein CASSSGQGRGEKLFF.

As to this clone: Other DNA sequences of this sample code for an identical CDR3. The CDR3 sequence is CASSETRGTDTQYF. In DNA form, the CDR3 reads TGTGCCAGCAGTGAAACCAGGGGCACAGATACGCAGTATTTT. The chain has TRBV2 and TRBJ2-3; D is possibly TRBD1 (5 bases). The V gene lost 2 bases and the J gene lost 1 base, with 7 bases spanning the gap. CDR1 and CDR2 from the germline V gene are SNHLY and FYNNEI. This CDR3 spans 14 amino acids.

The chain carries TRBV10-3 and TRBJ1-3; 9 positions agree with TRBD1. This CDR3 spans 16 amino acids. CDR1 and CDR2 from the germline V gene are ENHRY and SYGVKD. The ends lost 4 bases at V and 2 bases at J; junction bases unmatched: 6. The CDR3 nucleotides read TGTGCCATCAGTGGAACCAGGACAGGGGCTGGAAACACCATATATTTT. Translating gives CAISGTRTGAGNTIYF.

V and J are TRBV5-5 and TRBJ2-6; D is unclear. The length of the CDR3 is 18 residues. The germline V gene has CDR1 SGHKS and CDR2 YYEKEE (reference sequence). The V gene lost 3 bases and the J gene lost 2 bases, with 18 bases spanning the gap. Here the CDR3 reads CASSSLGGFLTGANVLTF. CDR3 sequence (DNA): TGTGCCAGCAGCTCCCTCGGCGGTTTCTTGACTGGGGCCAACGTCCTGACTTTC.

The CDR3 DNA reads TGTGCCAGCAGCTCCAACCCGCAGGCGAAGGTCAATCAGCCCCAGCATTTT. Translation gives CASSSNPQAKVNQPQHF. The chain combines TRBV2 with TRBJ1-5, with D uncertain. This CDR3 contains 17 residues. CDR1 is SNHLY and CDR2 is FYNNEI in the germline V gene. The V end was cut by 6 bases, the J end by 3 bases, with 21 bases between.

The rearrangement links TRBV5-4 to TRBJ2-1, with 10 nucleotides matching TRBD1. Germline lookup yields CDR1 SGHNT and CDR2 YYREEE (reference sequence). V gave up 2 bases and J gave up 6 bases; unmatched junction bases: 5. The CDR3 is made up of 15 amino acids. The CDR3: CASSFPGQGRNEQFF. The CDR3 DNA sequence: TGTGCCAGCAGCTTTCCGGGACAGGGGCGCAATGAGCAGTTCTTC.

V is TRBV12-5 and J is TRBJ2-3, with 9 bases matching TRBD2. The V and J ends lost 3 bases and 0 bases, in that order; junction bases with no gene match: 10. Germline CDR1 LGHNT, CDR2 FRNRAP. The CDR3 consists of 18 residues. This chain's CDR3 is CASGFTSGHFSSTDTQYF. CDR3 nucleotide sequence: TGTGCTAGTGGTTTTACTAGCGGGCACTTCTCTAGCACAGATACGCAGTATTTT.

The chain joins TRBV5-1 to TRBJ2-7, with 10 bases identical to TRBD2. The CDR3 spans 14 residues. The germline CDR1 and CDR2 sequences are SGHRS and YFSETQ. V lost 4 bases to trimming and J lost 6 bases; unmatched junction nucleotides: 7. CDR3 residues: CASSQGLAAFEQYF. As DNA, the CDR3 is TGCGCCAGCAGCCAAGGACTAGCGGCCTTCGAGCAGTACTTC.

This rearrangement joins TRBV12-3 or TRBV12-4 to TRBJ2-2; no definite D call. Trimming removed 5 bases at V and 1 base at J, with 5 bases between. The length of the CDR3 is 13 residues. CDR3 loop: CASSIRNTGELFF. The CDR3 DNA reads as TGTGCCAGCAGTATCAGGAACACCGGGGAGCTGTTTTTT.

CDR3: CASVGQFSGNTIYF. In DNA form, the CDR3 reads TGTGCCAGCGTGGGACAGTTCTCTGGAAACACCATATATTTT. The chain is built from TRBV6-6 and TRBJ1-3; 7 positions match TRBD1. In germline, CDR1 is MNHNY, CDR2 SVGAGI (reference sequence). The CDR3 is 14 residues long. The trim removed 8 bases at V and 0 bases at J, leaving 4 bases unmatched.

The chain employs TRBV7-8 and TRBJ1-5; D unresolved. Trimming took 5 bases from V and 3 from J, leaving 8 bases between them. Looked up from germline, CDR1 is SGHVS and CDR2 is FQNEAQ. The CDR3 sequence is 13 residues long. CDR3 sequence reads: CASSVDNNQPQHF. The DNA of the CDR3 is TGTGCCAGCAGCGTAGACAACAATCAGCCCCAGCATTTT.

This clone was counted between two and nine times. The rearrangement links TRBV10-3 to TRBJ2-2, with TRBD2 identical over 7 bases. Germline CDR1 reads ENHRY; CDR2 reads SYGVKD. This CDR3 has 16 amino acids. With V trimmed by 2 bases and J by 1 base, 4 bases remained unmatched. The CDR3 sequence: CAISEEAGWNTGELFF. The CDR3 DNA reads TGTGCCATCAGTGAGGAAGCGGGATGGAACACCGGGGAGCTGTTTTTT.